The sequence of this T cell receptor beta chain was determined in a study of beta chain features in type 1 diabetes. The entirety of the isolated RNA underwent reverse transcription, so expressed TCRB transcripts were sequenced. Repertoires were generated with immunoSEQ multiplex PCR, while TCRdb's copy carries only in-frame clones and drops some. The sample lists 400,000 to 600,000 clones; 30% were seen once. In its sample, this clone was seen a few times. Its antigen remains unknown. The CDR3 is 13 residues long. Germline assignment: CDR1 MGHDK and CDR2 SYGVNS. Between the trimmed V and J ends, which lost 11 bases and 4 bases, there was a span of 18 bases. Overall study results and limits: Patients with Type 1 diabetes showed moderately but significantly shorter TCRB CDR3s in all four CD4+ subsets.

The TCR sequence derives from a man aged 18-30 years in good health. The sequenced material came from naive CD4+ T cells from blood. The chain carries TRBV25-1 and TRBJ2-7, with D unresolved. CDR3 sequence (DNA): TGTGCCCTTGGTCCACCGTCCCGATACGAGCAGTACTTC. Its translation: CALGPPSRYEQYF.